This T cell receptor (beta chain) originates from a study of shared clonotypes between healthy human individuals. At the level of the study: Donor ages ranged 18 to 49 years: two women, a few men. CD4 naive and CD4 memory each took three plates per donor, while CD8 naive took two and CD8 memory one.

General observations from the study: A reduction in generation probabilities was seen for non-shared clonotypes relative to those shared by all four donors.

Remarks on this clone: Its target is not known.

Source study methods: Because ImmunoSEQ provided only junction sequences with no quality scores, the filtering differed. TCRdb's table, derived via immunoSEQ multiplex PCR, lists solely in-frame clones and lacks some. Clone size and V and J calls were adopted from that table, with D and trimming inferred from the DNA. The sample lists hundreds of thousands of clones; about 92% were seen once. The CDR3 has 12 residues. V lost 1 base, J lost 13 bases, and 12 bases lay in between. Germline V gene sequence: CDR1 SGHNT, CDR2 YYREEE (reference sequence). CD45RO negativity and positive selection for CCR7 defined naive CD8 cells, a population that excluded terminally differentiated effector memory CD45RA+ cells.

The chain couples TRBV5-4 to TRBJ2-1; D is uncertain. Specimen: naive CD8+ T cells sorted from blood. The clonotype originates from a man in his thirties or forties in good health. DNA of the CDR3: TGTGCCAGCAGCTTGACGCCAGAGGACCAGTTCTTC. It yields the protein CASSLTPEDQFF.